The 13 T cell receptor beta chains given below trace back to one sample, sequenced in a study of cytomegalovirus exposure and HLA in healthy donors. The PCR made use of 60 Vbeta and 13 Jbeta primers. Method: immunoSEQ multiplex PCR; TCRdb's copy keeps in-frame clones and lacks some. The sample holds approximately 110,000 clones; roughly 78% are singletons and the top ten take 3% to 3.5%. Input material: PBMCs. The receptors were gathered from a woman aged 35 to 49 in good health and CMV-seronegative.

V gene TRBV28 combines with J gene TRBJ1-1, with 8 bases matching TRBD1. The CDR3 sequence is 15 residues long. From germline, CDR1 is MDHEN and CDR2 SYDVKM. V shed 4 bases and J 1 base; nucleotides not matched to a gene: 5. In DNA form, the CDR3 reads TGTGCCAGCAGTTCCACAGACAGGGGGAACACTGAAGCTTTCTTT. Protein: CASSSTDRGNTEAFF.

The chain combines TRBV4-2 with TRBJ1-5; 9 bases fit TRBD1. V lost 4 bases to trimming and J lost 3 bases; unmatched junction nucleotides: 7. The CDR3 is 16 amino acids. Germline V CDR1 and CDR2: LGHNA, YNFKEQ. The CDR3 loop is CASSLRDRAVNQPQHF. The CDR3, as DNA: TGTGCCAGCAGCCTACGGGACAGGGCGGTCAATCAGCCCCAGCATTTT.

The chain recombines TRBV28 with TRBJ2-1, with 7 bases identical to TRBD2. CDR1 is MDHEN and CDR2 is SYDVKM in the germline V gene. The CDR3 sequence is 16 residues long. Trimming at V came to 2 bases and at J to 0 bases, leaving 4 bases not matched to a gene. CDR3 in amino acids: CASSLGGGSSYNEQFF. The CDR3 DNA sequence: TGTGCCAGCAGTTTAGGCGGCGGGAGCTCCTACAATGAGCAGTTCTTC.

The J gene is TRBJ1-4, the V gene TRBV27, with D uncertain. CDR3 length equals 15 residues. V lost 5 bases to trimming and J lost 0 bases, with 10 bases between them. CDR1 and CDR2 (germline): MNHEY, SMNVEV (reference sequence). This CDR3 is CASSRKPATNEKLFF. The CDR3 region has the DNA TGTGCCAGCAGTCGTAAGCCTGCAACTAATGAAAAACTGTTTTTT.

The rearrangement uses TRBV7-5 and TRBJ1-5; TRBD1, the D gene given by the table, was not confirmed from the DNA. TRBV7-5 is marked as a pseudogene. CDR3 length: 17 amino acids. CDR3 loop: CVRIPDRGQSCNQPQHF. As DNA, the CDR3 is TGTGTCAGAATCCCGGACAGGGGCCAGAGTTGCAATCAGCCCCAGCATTTT.

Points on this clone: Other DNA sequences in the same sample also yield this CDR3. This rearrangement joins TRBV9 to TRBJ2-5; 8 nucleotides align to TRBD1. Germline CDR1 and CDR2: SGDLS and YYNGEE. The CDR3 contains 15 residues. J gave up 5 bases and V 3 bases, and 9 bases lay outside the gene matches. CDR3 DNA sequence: TGTGCCAGCAGCGCCGAGCAGGGGGCAGGGGAGACCCAGTACTTC. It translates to CASSAEQGAGETQYF.

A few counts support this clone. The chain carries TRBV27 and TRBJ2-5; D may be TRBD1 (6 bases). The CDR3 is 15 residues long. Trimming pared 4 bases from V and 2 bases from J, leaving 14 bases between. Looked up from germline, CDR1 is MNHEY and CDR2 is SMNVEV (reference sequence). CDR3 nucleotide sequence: TGTGCCAGCAGTTCTACAGGGCATGGGCAAGAGACCCAGTACTTC. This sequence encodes CASSSTGHGQETQYF.

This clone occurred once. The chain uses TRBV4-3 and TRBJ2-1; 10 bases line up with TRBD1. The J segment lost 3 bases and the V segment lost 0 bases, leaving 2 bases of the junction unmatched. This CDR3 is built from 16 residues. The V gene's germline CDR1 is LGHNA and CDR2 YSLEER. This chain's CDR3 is CASSQDGDRGYNEQFF. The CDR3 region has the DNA TGCGCCAGCAGCCAAGATGGGGACAGGGGCTACAATGAGCAGTTCTTC.

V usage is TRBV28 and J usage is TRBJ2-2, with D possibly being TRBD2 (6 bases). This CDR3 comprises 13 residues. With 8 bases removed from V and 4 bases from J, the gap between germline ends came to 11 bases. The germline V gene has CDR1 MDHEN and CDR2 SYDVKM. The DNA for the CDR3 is TGTGCCAGCCTTTTGGGGGGCACCGGGGAGCTGTTTTTT. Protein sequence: CASLLGGTGELFF.

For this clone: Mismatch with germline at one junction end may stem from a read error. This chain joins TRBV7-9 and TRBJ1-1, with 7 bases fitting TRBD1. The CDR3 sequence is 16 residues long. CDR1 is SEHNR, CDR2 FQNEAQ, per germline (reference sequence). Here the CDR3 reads CSSSSTGVLRNTEAFF. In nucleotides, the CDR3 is TGTTCCAGCAGCTCTACAGGGGTGTTAAGGAACACTGAAGCTTTCTTT.

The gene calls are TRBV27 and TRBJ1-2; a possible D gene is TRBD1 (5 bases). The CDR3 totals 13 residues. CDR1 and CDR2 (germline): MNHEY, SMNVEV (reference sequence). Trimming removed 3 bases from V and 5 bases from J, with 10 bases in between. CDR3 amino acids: CASSFRGGYGYTF. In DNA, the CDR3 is TGTGCCAGCAGTTTTCGGGGGGGATATGGCTACACCTTC.

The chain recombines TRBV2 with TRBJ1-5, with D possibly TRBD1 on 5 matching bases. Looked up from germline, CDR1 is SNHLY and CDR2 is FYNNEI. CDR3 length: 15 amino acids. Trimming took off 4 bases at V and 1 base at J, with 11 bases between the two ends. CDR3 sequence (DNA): TGTGCCAGCAGTGGCCCCAGGGAAAGCAATCAGCCCCAGCATTTT. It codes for CASSGPRESNQPQHF.

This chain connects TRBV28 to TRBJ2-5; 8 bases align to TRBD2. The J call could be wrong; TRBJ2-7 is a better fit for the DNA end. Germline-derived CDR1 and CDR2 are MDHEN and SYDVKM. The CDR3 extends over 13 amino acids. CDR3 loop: CAISGGSSYEQYF. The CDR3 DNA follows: TGTGCCATTTCGGGGGGGAGCTCCTACGAGCAGTACTTC.